This TCR beta chain emerged from a study of regulatory T cells in long-lasting Graves disease. Documented time point: newly diagnosed GD, antithyroid drugs for less than 3 months. PBMCs provided the RNA from which the TCR library was made. HTBI primers from iRepertoire and Arm-PCR of CDR3 regions yielded the TCR beta libraries. Methods used by the authors: Across samples, 60 or so TRBV and about 15 TRBJ segments were found. TCRdb analysed the multiplex PCR reads with MiXCR anew, one entry per CDR3 protein. Clone size and V and J calls follow TCRdb, not the original study. Of about 610,000 distinct CDR3 sequences in the sample, about 16% were seen once. This same sample was also part of a study on T cells in Graves' hyperthyroidism and ophthalmopathy. This second study notes: The TCR CDR3 first-round RT-PCR relied on the HTBI primer set.

The specimen comprised peripheral blood mononuclear cells (PBMCs), sampled at new diagnosis, from a patient treated with antithyroid drugs. The TCR sequence derives from a man aged 18 to 29 with Graves disease.

The CDR3 spells CASSLQGGGQYF. CDR3 bases: TGTGCCAGCAGCCTACAGGGAGGCGGGCAGTATTTT. This rearrangement joins TRBV3-1 to TRBJ2-3; D is tentatively TRBD1 or TRBD2 (6 bases each). Germline-derived CDR1 and CDR2 are LGHDT and YNNKEL (reference sequence). Trimming took off 4 bases at V and 11 bases at J, with 13 bases between the two ends. The CDR3 length is 12 residues.